Listed here are 23 T cell receptor beta chains from one sample, sequenced in a study of blood T cell repertoires in COVID-19. The protocol was immunoSEQ multiplex PCR, while the TCRdb copy is restricted to in-frame clones and leaves out a portion. The sample consists of 270,000 or so clones, around nine tenths of them appearing once. The sequenced sample consisted of PBMCs or T cells enriched from blood (not recorded which). The receptors were sampled from a young woman who had recovered from COVID-19.

This sequence joins TRBV5-6 and TRBJ1-2; D gene unclear. The germline gives CDR1 SGHDT, CDR2 YYEEEE. This CDR3 has 15 amino acids. Trimming removed 0 bases at V and 0 bases at J, with 9 bases between. DNA of the CDR3: TGTGCCAGCAGCTTGGTCCCCGAGACTAACTATGGCTACACCTTC. Protein sequence: CASSLVPETNYGYTF.

V usage is TRBV4-1 and J usage is TRBJ1-5; 8 bases map to TRBD1. CDR3 length: 18 residues. V was pared by 1 base and J by 8 bases, with 16 bases of the junction left unmatched. Germline CDR1 reads MGHRA; CDR2 reads YSYEKL. CDR3 nucleotides: TGCGCCAGCAGCCAAGCCGCCTTGGGAGACAGGGGTTATGAGCCCCAGCATTTT. Residues: CASSQAALGDRGYEPQHF.

The rearrangement joins TRBV4-3 to TRBJ1-1; D unresolved. Per germline, CDR1 LGHNA and CDR2 YSLEER. The CDR3 has 13 amino acids. V lost 0 bases, J lost 8 bases, and 10 bases lay in between. For the CDR3, the DNA is TGCGCCAGCAGCCAAGACCCTACTAGGGAAGCTTTCTTT. Translating gives CASSQDPTREAFF.

J is TRBJ2-5 and V is TRBV12-3 or TRBV12-4; the match to TRBD1 covers 7 bases. This CDR3 is 13 amino acids long. The ends lost 4 bases at V and 4 bases at J; junction bases unmatched: 3. CDR3 nucleotide sequence: TGTGCCAGCAGTTGGGACAGTGGAGAGACCCAGTACTTC. This encodes CASSWDSGETQYF.

The chain joins TRBV7-9 to TRBJ2-5, with TRBD2 identical over 10 bases. The V segment lost 4 bases and the J segment 4 bases; nucleotides outside the gene matches: 12. This CDR3 region has 17 residues. The V gene's germline CDR1 is SEHNR and CDR2 FQNEAQ (reference sequence). DNA of the CDR3: TGTGCCAGCAGCTCCCATCTAGCGGGAGATTTGAGAGAGACCCAGTACTTC. Translating it yields CASSSHLAGDLRETQYF.

The CDR3 sequence: CASSQVTGSRTYEQYF. In DNA, the CDR3 is TGTGCCAGCAGCCAAGTGACAGGGTCCAGGACCTACGAGCAGTACTTC. This chain joins TRBV3-1 (or the pseudogene TRBV3-2) and TRBJ2-7; 7 positions agree with TRBD1. CDR1 is LGHDT and CDR2 is YNNKEL in the germline V gene (reference sequence). J gave up 2 bases and V 1 base, and 8 bases lay outside the gene matches. The CDR3 length is 16 residues.

The J gene is TRBJ2-2, the V gene TRBV3-1 (or the pseudogene TRBV3-2); 14 nucleotides agree with TRBD2. This CDR3 comprises 17 residues. CDR1 is LGHDT and CDR2 is YNNKEL in the germline V gene (reference sequence). V lost 4 bases to trimming and J lost 7 bases; unmatched junction nucleotides: 8. CDR3 DNA sequence: TGTGCCAGCAGCCCCCAGGGACTAGCGGGAGCCCACGGGGAGCTGTTTTTT. This gives the protein CASSPQGLAGAHGELFF.

This clone occurred once. The chain combines TRBV9 with TRBJ1-5; 7 bases line up with TRBD1. CDR3 length: 18 amino acids. Trimming removed 1 base from V and 8 bases from J; junction bases left unmatched: 18. Germline-derived CDR1 and CDR2 are SGDLS and YYNGEE. CDR3 loop: CASSVPSPHRGPGEPQHF. For the CDR3, the DNA is TGTGCCAGCAGCGTACCGTCCCCCCACAGGGGCCCAGGGGAGCCCCAGCATTTT. Full variable domain (remainder filled in from reference TRBV9 and TRBJ1-5): DSGVTQTPKHLITATGQRVTLRCSPRSGDLSVYWYQQSLDQGLQFLIQYYNGEERAKGNILERFSAQQFPDLHSELNLSSLELGDSALYFCASSVPSPHRGPGEPQHFGDGTRLSIL.

The gene calls are TRBV5-1 and TRBJ1-5; D remains unclear. The CDR3 runs to 13 residues. CDR1 SGHRS and CDR2 YFSETQ come from the germline V gene. V gave up 5 bases and J gave up 3 bases, with 9 bases separating them. CDR3 DNA: TGCGCCAGCAGTTGGGGAGACAATCAGCCCCAGCATTTT. Translated, it gives CASSWGDNQPQHF. The whole variable domain, remainder taken from reference TRBV5-1 and TRBJ1-5, is KAGVTQTPRYLIKTRGQQVTLSCSPISGHRSVSWYQQTPGQGLQFLFEYFSETQRNKGNFPGRFSGRQFSNSRSEMNVSTLELGDSALYLCASSWGDNQPQHFGDGTRLSIL.

The J gene is TRBJ2-3, the V gene TRBV19; 8 bases fit TRBD2. V shed 4 bases, J shed 7 bases, and the junction held 10 bases outside the gene matches. The CDR3 totals 15 residues. Germline assignment: CDR1 LNHDA and CDR2 SQIVND (reference sequence). The CDR3 is CASSTVGGAVYTQYF. Written as DNA, the CDR3 is TGTGCCAGTAGTACGGTCGGGGGGGCGGTATATACGCAGTATTTT.

V usage is TRBV30 and J usage is TRBJ1-2; TRBD1 aligns across 11 bases. The CDR3 covers 14 residues. Germline CDR1 is GTSNPN and CDR2 is SVGIG (reference sequence). V lost 4 bases and J lost 8; bases outside the gene matches: 9. The CDR3 DNA reads TGTGCCTGGACATGGACAGGGGGCGTGGGAGGCTACACCTTC. Its protein is CAWTWTGGVGGYTF. The entire variable domain, with the rest obtained from reference TRBV30 and TRBJ1-2, is as follows: SQTIHQWPATLVQPVGSPLSLECTVEGTSNPNLYWYRQAAGRGLQLLFYSVGIGQISSEVPQNLSASRPQDRQFILSSKKLLLSDSGFYLCAWTWTGGVGGYTFGSGTRLTVV.

The V call is TRBV9, the J call TRBJ2-7; D call uncertain. This CDR3 contains 14 residues. The V end was cut by 0 bases, the J end by 3 bases, with 10 bases between. CDR1 is SGDLS and CDR2 is YYNGEE in the germline V gene. The DNA of the CDR3 is TGTGCCAGCAGCGTAGAAGCGACCTTCTACGAGCAGTACTTC. Translated: CASSVEATFYEQYF.

Comment on this clone: At one end, the junction sequence differs from germline, possibly due to a read error. The rearrangement uses TRBV18 and TRBJ1-5, with D hard to call. The CDR3 has 17 residues. The germline CDR1 and CDR2 sequences are KGHSH and LQKENI. This CDR3 reads CANSPPGAIYSNQPQHF. The DNA of the CDR3 is TGTGCCAACTCACCACCCGGAGCAATCTATAGCAATCAGCCCCAGCATTTT.

The chain joins TRBV11-3 to TRBJ1-1, with D perhaps matching TRBD1 (5 bases). The V gene's germline CDR1 is SGHNT and CDR2 YENEEA. This CDR3 spans 13 amino acids. Trimming pared 7 bases from V and 4 bases from J, leaving 13 bases between. The CDR3 DNA is TGTGCCAGCACCCCCGGGGGTCGCACTGAAGCTTTCTTT. Translation gives CASTPGGRTEAFF.

The V and J genes are TRBV4-3 and TRBJ1-5; D gene uncertain. V lost 3 bases to trimming and J lost 2 bases, with 5 bases between them. CDR1 and CDR2 from the germline V gene are LGHNA and YSLEER. The CDR3 is 13 amino acids. CDR3 in amino acids: CASSQDCNQPQHF. In nucleotides, the CDR3 is TGCGCCAGCAGCCAGGACTGCAATCAGCCCCAGCATTTT.

The chain uses TRBV4-3 and TRBJ1-5; a weak D match, TRBD1 (5 bases). The germline V and J ends were trimmed by 1 base and 2 bases, with 18 bases remaining between them. This CDR3 has 18 amino acids. The germline V gene has CDR1 LGHNA and CDR2 YSLEER. CDR3 sequence reads: CASSQVPPKGSGNQPQHF. CDR3 sequence (DNA): TGCGCCAGCAGCCAAGTCCCACCTAAGGGGTCGGGCAATCAGCCCCAGCATTTT.

This clone was observed a handful of times. The V call is TRBV5-4, the J call TRBJ1-3, with D tentatively TRBD1 (6 bases). V lost 2 bases, J lost 5 bases, and 11 bases lay in between. Germline V gene sequence: CDR1 SGHNT, CDR2 YYREEE (reference sequence). The CDR3 has 14 residues. CDR3 sequence: CASSFGGRRNTIYF. In DNA, the CDR3 is TGTGCCAGCAGCTTCGGGGGGCGGAGAAACACCATATATTTT.

This sequence joins TRBV7-2 and TRBJ1-1; 9 bases match TRBD1. The CDR3 loop spans 16 amino acids. CDR1 and CDR2 (germline): SGHTA, FQGNSA. Trimming removed 0 bases from V and 6 bases from J; junction bases left unmatched: 8. The CDR3 sequence: CASSLATGGQSPEAFF. In nucleotides, the CDR3 is TGTGCCAGCAGCTTAGCCACAGGGGGCCAAAGCCCTGAAGCTTTCTTT.

V and J are TRBV7-9 and TRBJ2-7; D is unclear. The V and J ends lost 4 bases and 0 bases respectively, with 16 bases between them. This CDR3 is built from 16 residues. The germline gives CDR1 SEHNR, CDR2 FQNEAQ (reference sequence). The CDR3 is CASSSAVAVSSYEQYF. CDR3 DNA sequence: TGTGCCAGCAGCTCAGCAGTGGCGGTAAGCTCCTACGAGCAGTACTTC.

The rearrangement links TRBV9 to TRBJ1-1; 8 bases align to TRBD1. V was pared by 0 bases and J by 1 base, with 5 bases of the junction left unmatched. The CDR3 is 16 residues long. Per germline, CDR1 SGDLS and CDR2 YYNGEE. CDR3 in amino acids: CASSVGVTGANTEAFF. In DNA form, the CDR3 reads TGTGCCAGCAGCGTAGGAGTGACAGGGGCGAACACTGAAGCTTTCTTT. The variable domain in full, with the rest retrieved from reference TRBV9 and TRBJ1-1, is DSGVTQTPKHLITATGQRVTLRCSPRSGDLSVYWYQQSLDQGLQFLIQYYNGEERAKGNILERFSAQQFPDLHSELNLSSLELGDSALYFCASSVGVTGANTEAFFGQGTRLTVV.

The J gene is TRBJ1-2, the V gene TRBV24-1; D is unclear. CDR1 KGHDR and CDR2 SFDVKD come from the germline V gene. The CDR3 totals 15 residues. Between the trimmed V and J ends, which lost 3 bases and 4 bases, there was a span of 14 bases. Here the CDR3 reads CATSDPRGRGYGYTF. The CDR3 nucleotides read TGTGCCACCAGTGATCCTCGGGGTAGAGGCTATGGCTACACCTTC.

The chain links TRBV19 to TRBJ1-1, with D perhaps TRBD1 (6 bases). Germline V lookup: CDR1 LNHDA, CDR2 SQIVND (reference sequence). This CDR3 comprises 16 residues. Deletions cut 5 bases from V and 1 base from J, with 17 bases between. CDR3: CASSPHGAGANTEAFF. CDR3 in DNA: TGTGCCAGTAGTCCCCATGGAGCAGGGGCGAACACTGAAGCTTTCTTT.

This chain connects TRBV30 to TRBJ2-3, with TRBD2 identical over 11 bases. Germline V gene lookup returns CDR1 GTSNPN and CDR2 SVGIG (reference sequence). The length of the CDR3 is 15 residues. The J segment lost 3 bases and the V segment lost 2 bases, leaving 4 bases of the junction unmatched. The CDR3 sequence: CAWSTTSGRTDTQYF. The CDR3 bases are TGTGCCTGGAGTACTACTAGCGGGAGAACAGATACGCAGTATTTT. The variable domain in full, with the rest retrieved from reference TRBV30 and TRBJ2-3, is SQTIHQWPATLVQPVGSPLSLECTVEGTSNPNLYWYRQAAGRGLQLLFYSVGIGQISSEVPQNLSASRPQDRQFILSSKKLLLSDSGFYLCAWSTTSGRTDTQYFGPGTRLTVL.